This passage covers 31 T cell receptor beta chains from one sample sequenced in a study of blood T cell repertoires in COVID-19. Clones were sequenced by immunoSEQ multiplex PCR, and TCRdb holds only the in-frame ones, with some missing. The repertoire includes about 170,000 clones, about four fifths of them detected once, and roughly 20% sits in the top ten. Material for sequencing was peripheral blood. The origin of the receptors is a woman between 65 and 79 years old who had recovered from COVID-19.

This chain joins TRBV24-1 and TRBJ2-3; possible D gene TRBD1, 6 bases. From germline, CDR1 is KGHDR and CDR2 SFDVKD. The CDR3 runs 13 residues. Trimming shortened V by 9 bases and J by 5 bases, and 14 bases separated the two germline ends. The chain's CDR3 is CATGRTVGDTQYF. The CDR3 coding sequence is TGTGCCACCGGGCGGACAGTCGGAGATACGCAGTATTTT.

DNA of the CDR3: TGTGCCAGCAGCTTAGAGAGAAACACTGAAGCTTTCTTT. Its protein is CASSLERNTEAFF. This chain joins TRBV7-2 and TRBJ1-1, with D uncertain. CDR3 length: 13 residues. Germline V CDR1 and CDR2: SGHTA, FQGNSA. Trimming stripped 1 base from V and 2 bases from J, with 5 bases between.

This clone was counted many times. Other nucleotide sequences in the sample specify the same CDR3. The rearrangement joins TRBV18 to TRBJ1-2; 9 nucleotides agree with TRBD1. Germline V gives CDR1 KGHSH, CDR2 LQKENI. With 3 bases clipped from V and 4 bases from J, the junction kept 3 bases outside the gene matches. CDR3 length: 14 residues. Here the CDR3 reads CASSPGQGLYGYTF. CDR3 in DNA: TGTGCCAGCTCACCGGGACAGGGCCTCTATGGCTACACCTTC. The full variable domain, in which reference TRBV18 and TRBJ1-2 provide the parts outside the CDR3, is NAGVMQNPRHLVRRRGQEARLRCSPMKGHSHVYWYRQLPEEGLKFMVYLQKENIIDESGMPKERFSAEFPKEGPSILRIQQVVRGDSAAYFCASSPGQGLYGYTFGSGTRLTVV.

The rearrangement uses TRBV2 and TRBJ2-3, with TRBD1 matching 9 bases. Looked up from germline, CDR1 is SNHLY and CDR2 is FYNNEI. The V gene end was trimmed by 5 bases and the J gene end by 4 bases; junction bases not matched to a gene: 10. The CDR3 length is 16 residues. The DNA of the CDR3 is TGTGCCAGCAGTAGACCGGGACAGGGACGGGCAGATACGCAGTATTTT. This translates into CASSRPGQGRADTQYF. Supplemented by reference TRBV2 and TRBJ2-3, the full variable domain reads EPEVTQTPSHQVTQMGQEVILRCVPISNHLYFYWYRQILGQKVEFLVSFYNNEISEKSEIFDDQFSVERPDGSNFTLKIRSTKLEDSAMYFCASSRPGQGRADTQYFGPGTRLTVL.

CDR3 amino acids: CASSQVDQPQHF. In DNA form, the CDR3 reads TGTGCCAGCAGTCAGGTCGATCAGCCCCAGCATTTT. The chain has TRBV6-5 and TRBJ1-5, with D unresolved. Germline V gene data show CDR1 as MNHEY and CDR2 as SVGAGI. The germline V and J ends were trimmed by 5 bases and 5 bases, with 7 bases remaining between them. The CDR3 runs 12 residues.

The chain carries TRBV29-1 and TRBJ1-1; D is unclear. Germline CDR1 and CDR2: SQVTM and ANQGSEA. CDR3 length: 14 residues. Trimming took off 4 bases at V and 6 bases at J, with 18 bases between the two ends. CDR3 nucleotides: TGCAGCGTTGCAAAGCCAGCGGAGGGTTCTGAAGCTTTCTTT. This encodes CSVAKPAEGSEAFF.

The gene calls are TRBV5-5 and TRBJ1-6; D unclear. V was cut by 5 bases and J by 0 bases, with 15 bases left in between. The CDR3 consists of 17 residues. The germline gives CDR1 SGHKS, CDR2 YYEKEE (reference sequence). The CDR3 region has the DNA TGTGCCAGCAGTTTCACTACCGCGAGCTCCTATAATTCACCCCTCCACTTT. Amino acid sequence: CASSFTTASSYNSPLHF. Based on the CDR3 plus reference TRBV5-5 and TRBJ1-6, the full variable domain is DAGVTQSPTHLIKTRGQQVTLRCSPISGHKSVSWYQQVLGQGPQFIFQYYEKEERGRGNFPDRFSARQFPNYSSELNVNALLLGDSALYLCASSFTTASSYNSPLHFGNGTRLTVT.

V usage is TRBV27 and J usage is TRBJ2-1; D not resolved. Germline V gene sequence: CDR1 MNHEY, CDR2 SMNVEV (reference sequence). V was shortened by 5 bases and J by 4 bases, with 9 bases between the two germline ends. This CDR3 has 13 amino acids. The CDR3 nucleotides are TGTGCCAGCAGTGAGCGACCTTACAATGAGCAGTTCTTC. It yields the protein CASSERPYNEQFF.

The chain has TRBV29-1 and TRBJ1-1; D remains unclear. V was pared by 6 bases and J by 3 bases, with 14 bases between. The germline V gene has CDR1 SQVTM and CDR2 ANQGSEA. The CDR3 contains 13 residues. The CDR3 reads CSVLLARDTEAFF. Written as DNA, the CDR3 is TGCAGCGTCCTCCTAGCGAGGGACACTGAAGCTTTCTTT.

This clone is a singleton in its sample. The chain uses TRBV3-1 (or the pseudogene TRBV3-2) and TRBJ2-7; 7 bases agree with TRBD1. The CDR3 contains 14 residues. J gave up 2 bases and V 0 bases, and 1 base lay outside the gene matches. Looked up from germline, CDR1 is LGHDT and CDR2 is YNNKEL (reference sequence). For the CDR3, the DNA is TGTGCCAGCAGCCAAGACCAGGGGGCCTACGAGCAGTACTTC. Translation gives CASSQDQGAYEQYF.

The chain uses TRBV6-5 and TRBJ1-4; TRBD1 is a possible D gene (5 bases). The CDR3 is 15 amino acids. V lost 2 bases to trimming and J lost 5 bases, with 12 bases between them. CDR1 and CDR2 (germline): MNHEY, SVGAGI. The CDR3 sequence is CASSYRGVLNEKLFF. CDR3 coding DNA: TGTGCCAGCAGTTACCGGGGGGTGTTAAATGAAAAACTGTTTTTT.

The chain joins TRBV9 to TRBJ2-7, with a tentative D call TRBD2 (6 bases). CDR1 SGDLS and CDR2 YYNGEE come from the germline V gene. The ends were cut back, 4 bases at V and 0 bases at J, with 11 bases in the middle. This CDR3 contains 14 residues. The CDR3 loop is CASSPRGVSYEQYF. CDR3 sequence (DNA): TGTGCCAGCAGCCCCCGCGGGGTCTCCTACGAGCAGTACTTC. The whole variable domain, remainder taken from reference TRBV9 and TRBJ2-7, is DSGVTQTPKHLITATGQRVTLRCSPRSGDLSVYWYQQSLDQGLQFLIQYYNGEERAKGNILERFSAQQFPDLHSELNLSSLELGDSALYFCASSPRGVSYEQYFGPGTRLTVT.

Turning to this clone: This sample includes further DNA sequences coding for the same CDR3. The genes are TRBV19 and TRBJ1-1, with TRBD1 as a possible D gene (6 bases). The CDR3 is made up of 13 amino acids. Trimming removed 4 bases from V and 1 base from J, with 7 bases in between. Germline loops: CDR1 LNHDA, CDR2 SQIVND (reference sequence). The CDR3 DNA is TGTGCCAGTAGTACACAGGGGAACACTGAAGCTTTCTTT. This codes for CASSTQGNTEAFF.

In this sample, this clone turned up once. CDR3 in amino acids: CASNPDSRPQHF. The CDR3 coding sequence is TGTGCCAGCAACCCGGACAGCAGGCCCCAGCATTTT. This rearrangement joins TRBV28 to TRBJ1-5, with TRBD1 as a possible D gene (6 bases). With 7 bases removed from V and 9 bases from J, the gap between germline ends came to 13 bases. Germline V lookup: CDR1 MDHEN, CDR2 SYDVKM. There are 12 residues in the CDR3.

The chain is built from TRBV29-1 and TRBJ1-2; D is possibly TRBD1 (5 bases). The CDR3 consists of 11 residues. Germline V CDR1 and CDR2: SQVTM, ANQGSEA. The V and J ends lost 5 bases and 8 bases respectively, with 12 bases between them. The CDR3 DNA is TGCAGCGTTTCCAGGGCGCGCGGCTACACCTTC. Translating it yields CSVSRARGYTF.

The genes are TRBV28 and TRBJ1-5; 10 nucleotides agree with TRBD1. The CDR3 runs 15 residues. V shed 4 bases and J 5 bases; nucleotides not matched to a gene: 5. CDR1 MDHEN and CDR2 SYDVKM come from the germline V gene. The CDR3: CASSWDRGQYQPQHF. The CDR3 bases are TGTGCCAGCAGTTGGGACAGGGGCCAATATCAGCCCCAGCATTTT.

The V and J genes are TRBV15 and TRBJ1-5; 7 bases fit TRBD1. Germline V CDR1 and CDR2: LNHNV, YYDKDF (reference sequence). The CDR3 runs 17 residues. V shed 4 bases and J 2 bases; nucleotides not matched to a gene: 11. DNA of the CDR3: TGTGCCACCAGCACGCGACAGGGCCTTCGGGGCAATCAGCCCCAGCATTTT. Translation: CATSTRQGLRGNQPQHF.

This clone was counted once. The chain combines TRBV6-2 or TRBV6-3 with TRBJ1-1; the D gene is possibly TRBD1 (5 bases). CDR3 length: 15 amino acids. Deletions cut 6 bases from V and 5 bases from J, with 19 bases between. CDR1 is MNHEY and CDR2 is SVGEGT in the germline V gene. CDR3 amino acids: CASSSGHRFGTEAFF. In DNA form, the CDR3 reads TGTGCCAGCAGCTCAGGGCACAGGTTTGGTACTGAAGCTTTCTTT.

The rearrangement uses TRBV2 and TRBJ2-1; 9 bases fit TRBD2. Trimming took 4 bases from V and 5 from J; bases not matched to a gene: 3. From germline, CDR1 is SNHLY and CDR2 FYNNEI. The CDR3 extends over 14 amino acids. CDR3 amino acids: CASSASGTHNEQFF. The CDR3 nucleotides are TGTGCCAGCAGTGCTAGCGGGACGCACAATGAGCAGTTCTTC.

This clone was found many times. The chain carries TRBV20-1 and TRBJ2-2, with 8 bases that match TRBD1. The V gene end was trimmed by 3 bases and the J gene end by 4 bases; junction bases not matched to a gene: 7. Germline assignment: CDR1 DFQATT and CDR2 SNEGSKA (reference sequence). The CDR3 extends over 15 amino acids. CDR3 in DNA: TGCAGTGCTAGTTCCGATGACAGGGGCACCGGGGAGCTGTTTTTT. Its protein is CSASSDDRGTGELFF.

The chain is built from TRBV20-1 and TRBJ2-1, with a weak D call TRBD2 (5 bases). Trimming left V 3 bases short and J 6 bases short, with 6 bases between. Germline CDR1 DFQATT, CDR2 SNEGSKA (reference sequence). The CDR3 loop spans 11 amino acids. CDR3 DNA sequence: TGCAGTGCTAGCCGGGGCAATGAGCAGTTCTTC. Translation gives CSASRGNEQFF.

This clone was detected only a few times. The gene calls are TRBV7-2 and TRBJ2-3, with D tentatively TRBD1 (6 bases). Germline V gives CDR1 SGHTA, CDR2 FQGNSA. V was pared by 5 bases and J by 4 bases, with 10 bases between. The CDR3 is made up of 13 amino acids. This chain's CDR3 is CASSPQGPDTQYF. The DNA of the CDR3 is TGTGCCAGCAGCCCCCAGGGGCCAGATACGCAGTATTTT.

The chain couples TRBV7-3 to TRBJ1-4; D is unresolved. The CDR3 has 13 amino acids. Trimming took 5 bases from V and 7 from J, leaving 11 bases between them. Germline lookup yields CDR1 SGHTA and CDR2 FQGTGA. The CDR3 loop reads CASSPGEGEKLFF. The CDR3 DNA reads TGTGCCAGCAGCCCCGGGGAAGGTGAAAAACTGTTTTTT.

The genes are TRBV10-3 and TRBJ2-5; D is undetermined. Germline V gene sequence: CDR1 ENHRY, CDR2 SYGVKD. The CDR3 is 12 residues long. V gave up 3 bases and J gave up 5 bases, with 7 bases separating them. The CDR3 DNA reads as TGTGCCATCAGTGACCCCTCGGAGACCCAGTACTTC. It translates to CAISDPSETQYF.

This clone was seen more than once but under ten times. The rearrangement links TRBV7-9 to TRBJ2-7; D ambiguous. V lost 0 bases and J lost 5, with 8 bases in between. Germline lookup yields CDR1 SEHNR and CDR2 FQNEAQ (reference sequence). There are 13 residues in the CDR3. CDR3 DNA: TGTGCCAGCAGCTTAGCGTTGGCTGACGAGCAGTACTTC. It translates to CASSLALADEQYF. Full variable domain (rest looked up from reference TRBV7-9 and TRBJ2-7): DTGVSQNPRHKITKRGQNVTFRCDPISEHNRLYWYRQTLGQGPEFLTYFQNEAQLEKSRLLSDRFSAERPKGSFSTLEIQRTEQGDSAMYLCASSLALADEQYFGPGTRLTVT.

J is TRBJ2-3 and V is TRBV3-1 (or the pseudogene TRBV3-2), with 7 bases aligning to TRBD2. CDR1 LGHDT and CDR2 YNNKEL come from the germline V gene (reference sequence). The CDR3 consists of 19 residues. Trimming took 4 bases from V and 5 from J; bases not matched to a gene: 21. CDR3 DNA sequence: TGTGCCAGCAGCCCTATAAGTGAGTTGGGGAGGGGTCCCAAAGATACGCAGTATTTT. Amino acids: CASSPISELGRGPKDTQYF.

V and J are TRBV5-1 and TRBJ2-1, with TRBD2 identical over 11 bases. This CDR3 has 16 amino acids. Germline V lookup: CDR1 SGHRS, CDR2 YFSETQ. V shed 0 bases and J 9 bases; nucleotides not matched to a gene: 8. CDR3 bases: TGCGCCAGCAGCTTGGCGGCTAGCGGGGGGTGGGGTGAGCAGTTCTTC. Amino acids: CASSLAASGGWGEQFF.

This chain uses TRBV29-1 with TRBJ1-5, with D hard to call. Looked up from germline, CDR1 is SQVTM and CDR2 is ANQGSEA. V was trimmed by 4 bases and J by 7 bases, leaving 11 bases between them. The CDR3 runs to 12 residues. CDR3 DNA: TGCAGCGTTGGGCTAGTCGGGCAGCCCCAGCATTTT. It encodes CSVGLVGQPQHF. The entire variable domain, with the rest obtained from reference TRBV29-1 and TRBJ1-5, is as follows: SAVISQKPSRDICQRGTSLTIQCQVDSQVTMMFWYRQQPGQSLTLIATANQGSEATYESGFVIDKFPISRPNLTFSTLTVSNMSPEDSSIYLCSVGLVGQPQHFGDGTRLSIL.

The V call is TRBV14, the J call TRBJ2-2; D unresolved. The germline V gene has CDR1 SGHDN and CDR2 FVKESK. The CDR3 spans 16 residues. Trimming took 1 base from V and 2 from J, leaving 11 bases between them. CDR3 nucleotides: TGTGCCAGCAGCCAAGTAAGAGCTTCCAACACCGGGGAGCTGTTTTTT. Its protein product is CASSQVRASNTGELFF.

The chain recombines TRBV3-1 (or the pseudogene TRBV3-2) with TRBJ2-1, with D perhaps matching TRBD2 (6 bases). Per germline, CDR1 LGHDT and CDR2 YNNKEL (reference sequence). CDR3 size: 16 residues. Deletions cut 3 bases from V and 2 bases from J, with 14 bases between. CDR3 coding DNA: TGTGCCAGCAGCCAGGTTCCCCCGGGGGCCTACAATGAGCAGTTCTTC. It translates to CASSQVPPGAYNEQFF.

V usage is TRBV5-6 and J usage is TRBJ1-1; maybe TRBD1 (5 bases). CDR3 length equals 13 residues. V was cut by 7 bases and J by 1 base, with 11 bases left in between. Per the germline V gene, CDR1 is SGHDT and CDR2 is YYEEEE. CDR3 protein: CASLGGPNTEAFF. The DNA for the CDR3 is TGTGCCAGCCTCGGGGGTCCGAACACTGAAGCTTTCTTT.